In this sample, the clone carrying this T cell receptor beta chain turned up a few times. What it recognizes is unknown. TCRdb recomputed calls from the reads with MiXCR, one row per CDR3 protein. Of some 940,000 distinct CDR3 sequences in the sample, roughly 31% were seen once. This record comes from a study of T cell repertoires in cytomegalovirus infection. Study context: Public TCR beta signatures were indicative of both CMV infection and a matching HLA type. Study results and limitations: The ex vivo response was dominated by HLA-C-restricted CMV-specific TCR beta clonotypes.

After removal of 3 bases from V and 3 bases from J, the junction contained 4 bases not matched to a gene. The CDR3 loop spans 14 amino acids. The receptor comes from a human donor in good health (CMV status not recorded). Some clones in this sample may be carry-over from other donors' samples. The starting material was cultured CD8+ T cells from PBMCs, obtained from culture after CMV antigen stimulation. The chain joins TRBV12-3 or TRBV12-4 to TRBJ2-5; 7 bases align to TRBD2. The DNA of the CDR3 is TGTGCCAGCAGTTTCGGCGGGGGAAAAGAGACCCAGTACTTC. Encoded protein: CASSFGGGKETQYF.